These 17 T cell receptor beta chains were all obtained from the same sample, sequenced in a study of T cells after yellow fever vaccination. TCRdb reprocessed the 5' RACE reads via MiXCR and lists one record per CDR3 protein. The sample consists of approximately 120,000 distinct CDR3 sequences, about 8.4% of them appearing once. Specimen: CD8+ T cells sorted from PBMCs, collected on the day of the yellow fever booster vaccination. All receptors come from a man aged 18 to 35 who received the YFV17D yellow fever vaccine.

V is TRBV7-2 and J is TRBJ1-2; no definite D call. V lost 1 base, J lost 4 bases, and 13 bases lay in between. This CDR3 is 15 amino acids long. The germline V gene has CDR1 SGHTA and CDR2 FQGNSA. For the CDR3, the DNA is TGTGCCAGCAGCTTAGACGGGGTTTGGAGCTATGGCTACACCTTC. Translated: CASSLDGVWSYGYTF.

At least ten counts were recorded for this clonotype. The chain employs TRBV5-1 and TRBJ2-2; TRBD1 aligns across 9 bases. This CDR3 region has 15 residues. Germline V gene lookup returns CDR1 SGHRS and CDR2 YFSETQ. J gave up 4 bases and V 0 bases, and 1 base lay outside the gene matches. CDR3 in DNA: TGCGCCAGCAGCTTGGCGGACAGGGGCACCGGGGAGCTGTTTTTT. It yields the protein CASSLADRGTGELFF.

This clonotype was counted a few times. The chain has TRBV7-9 and TRBJ2-7, with TRBD1 identical over 8 bases. Per the germline V gene, CDR1 is SEHNR and CDR2 is FQNEAQ (reference sequence). The CDR3 is 14 residues long. J lost 3 bases, V lost 5 bases, and 6 bases had no gene match. Written as DNA, the CDR3 is TGTGCCAGCAGCCCCCCGGGACAGGTCTACGAGCAGTACGTC. This translates into CASSPPGQVYEQYV.

This clonotype was recorded a few times. The rearrangement uses TRBV12-3 or TRBV12-4 and TRBJ2-1; 11 bases line up with TRBD2. With V trimmed by 6 bases and J by 3 bases, 4 bases remained unmatched. The CDR3 runs 15 residues. CDR3 protein: CASRKTSGGYNEQFF. For the CDR3, the DNA is TGTGCCAGCAGAAAAACTAGCGGGGGCTACAATGAGCAGTTCTTC.

The chain combines TRBV7-2 with TRBJ2-2, with TRBD1 matching over 7 bases. V lost 3 bases and J lost 0; bases outside the gene matches: 4. The germline V gene has CDR1 SGHTA and CDR2 FQGNSA. This CDR3 has 16 amino acids. CDR3: CASSLMGQTNTGELFF. Written as DNA, the CDR3 is TGTGCCAGCAGCTTGATGGGACAGACGAACACCGGGGAGCTGTTTTTT.

The chain employs TRBV16 and TRBJ2-7, with 7 nucleotides matching TRBD2. Trimming cost V 0 bases and J 3 bases; bases outside gene matches: 2. Germline lookup yields CDR1 KGHSY and CDR2 FQNENV. The CDR3 contains 14 residues. Written as DNA, the CDR3 is TGTGCCAGCAGCCAATCCCGCGGGGGCTACGAGCAGTACGTC. It specifies CASSQSRGGYEQYV.

The table lists this clonotype with many counts. For the CDR3, the DNA is TGCAGCGTTGATCTCCCAGGGGGCCACGTCGGAGGCTACACCTTC. Its translation: CSVDLPGGHVGGYTF. This chain connects TRBV29-1 to TRBJ1-2; TRBD1 aligns across 8 bases. CDR3 length: 15 amino acids. Per the germline V gene, CDR1 is SQVTM and CDR2 is ANQGSEA. The ends lost 3 bases at V and 8 bases at J; junction bases unmatched: 14. Drawing the rest from reference TRBV29-1 and TRBJ1-2, the complete variable domain is SAVISQKPSRDICQRGTSLTIQCQVDSQVTMMFWYRQQPGQSLTLIATANQGSEATYESGFVIDKFPISRPNLTFSTLTVSNMSPEDSSIYLCSVDLPGGHVGGYTFGSGTRLTVV.

This clonotype was found a few times. The chain is built from TRBV25-1 and TRBJ2-2; tentatively, D is TRBD1 (6 bases). Deletions cut 7 bases from V and 2 bases from J, with 11 bases between. From germline, CDR1 is MGHDK and CDR2 SYGVNS. This CDR3 has 14 amino acids. This chain's CDR3 is CASTAGANTGELFF. DNA of the CDR3: TGTGCCAGCACCGCAGGGGCAAACACCGGGGAGCTGTTTTTT.

CDR3 DNA: TGTGCCAGCAGCTTGGGGGACAGATCCTACGAGCAGTACTTC. Translation gives CASSLGDRSYEQYF. The V call is TRBV5-4, the J call TRBJ2-7, with 7 bases aligning to TRBD1. The CDR3 has 14 residues. Trimming took 0 bases from V and 1 from J; bases not matched to a gene: 1. Germline loops: CDR1 SGHNT, CDR2 YYREEE (reference sequence).

This clonotype was picked up a small number of times. In DNA form, the CDR3 reads TGTGCCAGCAGTTACCCTAGCGGGGGGGGCACAGATACGCAGTATTTT. Amino acid sequence: CASSYPSGGGTDTQYF. The chain carries TRBV7-2 and TRBJ2-3, with TRBD2 identical over 12 bases. The CDR3 totals 16 residues. Germline CDR1 reads SGHTA; CDR2 reads FQGNSA. Trimming cost V 6 bases and J 1 base; bases outside gene matches: 5.

This clonotype was observed a few times. This chain uses TRBV9 with TRBJ1-1; unclear D gene. The CDR3 has 13 residues. With 4 bases removed from V and 4 bases from J, the gap between germline ends came to 11 bases. Germline assignment: CDR1 SGDLS and CDR2 YYNGEE. CDR3 in DNA: TGTGCCAGCAGCACAAGATTCGGCACTGAAGCTTTCTTT. Protein sequence: CASSTRFGTEAFF.

This clonotype has more than one count but fewer than ten. The chain uses TRBV5-1 and TRBJ2-3; D perhaps matches TRBD1 (6 bases). The CDR3 extends over 12 amino acids. Looked up from germline, CDR1 is SGHRS and CDR2 is YFSETQ. With 0 bases removed from V and 10 bases from J, the gap between germline ends came to 9 bases. CDR3: CASSLDREAQYF. DNA for the CDR3: TGCGCCAGCAGCTTGGACAGGGAAGCGCAGTATTTT. The variable domain in full, completed from reference TRBV5-1 and TRBJ2-3, reads KAGVTQTPRYLIKTRGQQVTLSCSPISGHRSVSWYQQTPGQGLQFLFEYFSETQRNKGNFPGRFSGRQFSNSRSEMNVSTLELGDSALYLCASSLDREAQYFGPGTRLTVL.

The chain couples TRBV12-3 or TRBV12-4 to TRBJ1-2, with D perhaps TRBD1 (6 bases). The V gene lost 5 bases and the J gene lost 3 bases, with 16 bases spanning the gap. CDR3 length equals 15 residues. In DNA, the CDR3 is TGTGCCAGCAGTGATATCGACAGGCGAGACTATGGCTACACCTTC. Translated, it gives CASSDIDRRDYGYTF.

Only a few counts were recorded for this clonotype. The chain links TRBV27 to TRBJ2-5, with D maybe TRBD2 (6 bases). Trimming removed 9 bases from V and 7 bases from J, with 18 bases in between. The CDR3 spans 13 residues. CDR1 is MNHEY, CDR2 SMNVEV, per germline (reference sequence). Here the CDR3 reads CASRLVPWGTQYF. CDR3 bases: TGTGCCAGTAGACTAGTCCCCTGGGGGACCCAGTACTTC.

This clonotype came up a few times. The chain links TRBV6-5 to TRBJ2-3; 7 bases fit TRBD2. The CDR3 sequence is 15 residues long. Germline lookup yields CDR1 MNHEY and CDR2 SVGAGI. With V trimmed by 8 bases and J by 3 bases, 11 bases remained unmatched. DNA for the CDR3: TGTGCCAGCCGCCTGAATCCAGCGGGAACAGATACGCAGTATTTT. Translated, it gives CASRLNPAGTDTQYF.

This clonotype was found a few times. This sequence joins TRBV6-5 and TRBJ2-1, with a weak D call TRBD1 (7 bases). V lost 2 bases to trimming and J lost 10 bases, with 18 bases between them. This CDR3 contains 15 residues. CDR1 MNHEY and CDR2 SVGAGI come from the germline V gene. CDR3 nucleotide sequence: TGTGCCAGCAGTTACAGGGGGCGCGGGATTAGGGAGCAGTTCTTC. Its translation is CASSYRGRGIREQFF.

The rearrangement uses TRBV6-2 or TRBV6-3 and TRBJ2-6, with 10 bases matching TRBD1. Germline lookup yields CDR1 MNHEY and CDR2 SVGEGT. This CDR3 comprises 17 residues. J was trimmed by 3 bases and V by 10 bases; bases with no gene match: 12. The CDR3 here is CATSAGQGSVGANVLTF. In DNA, the CDR3 is TGTGCCACCTCCGCGGGACAGGGGTCCGTTGGGGCCAACGTCCTGACTTTC.